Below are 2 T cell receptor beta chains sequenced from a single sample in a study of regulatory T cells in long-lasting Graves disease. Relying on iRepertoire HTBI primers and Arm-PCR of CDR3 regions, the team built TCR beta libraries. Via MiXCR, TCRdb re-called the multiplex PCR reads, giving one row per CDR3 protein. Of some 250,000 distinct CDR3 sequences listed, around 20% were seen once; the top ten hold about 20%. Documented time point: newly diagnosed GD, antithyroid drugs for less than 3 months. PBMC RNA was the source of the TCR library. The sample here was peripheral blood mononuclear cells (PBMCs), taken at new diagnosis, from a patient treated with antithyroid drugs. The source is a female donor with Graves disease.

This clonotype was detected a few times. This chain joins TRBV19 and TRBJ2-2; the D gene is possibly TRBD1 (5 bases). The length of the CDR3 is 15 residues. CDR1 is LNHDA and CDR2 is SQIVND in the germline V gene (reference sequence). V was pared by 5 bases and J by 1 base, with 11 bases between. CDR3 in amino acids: CASSLWTQNTGELFF. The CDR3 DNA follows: TGTGCCAGTAGTTTGTGGACACAGAACACCGGGGAGCTGTTTTTT.

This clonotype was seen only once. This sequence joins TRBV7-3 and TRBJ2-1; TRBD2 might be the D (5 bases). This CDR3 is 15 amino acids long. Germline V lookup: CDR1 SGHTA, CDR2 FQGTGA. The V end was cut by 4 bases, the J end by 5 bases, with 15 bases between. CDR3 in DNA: TGTGCCAGCAGCTCACAAATAAGCGGCGACAATGAGCAGTTCTTC. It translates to CASSSQISGDNEQFF.